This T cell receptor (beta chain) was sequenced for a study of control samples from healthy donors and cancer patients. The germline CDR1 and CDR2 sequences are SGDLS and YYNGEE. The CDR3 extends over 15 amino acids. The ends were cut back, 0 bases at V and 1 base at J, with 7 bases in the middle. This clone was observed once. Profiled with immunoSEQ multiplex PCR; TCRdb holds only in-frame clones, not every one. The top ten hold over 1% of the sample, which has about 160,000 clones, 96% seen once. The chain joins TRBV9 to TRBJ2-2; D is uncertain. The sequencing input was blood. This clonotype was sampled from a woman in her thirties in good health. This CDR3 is CASSVARRNTGELFF. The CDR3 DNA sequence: TGTGCCAGCAGCGTAGCTCGCAGGAACACCGGGGAGCTGTTTTTT.